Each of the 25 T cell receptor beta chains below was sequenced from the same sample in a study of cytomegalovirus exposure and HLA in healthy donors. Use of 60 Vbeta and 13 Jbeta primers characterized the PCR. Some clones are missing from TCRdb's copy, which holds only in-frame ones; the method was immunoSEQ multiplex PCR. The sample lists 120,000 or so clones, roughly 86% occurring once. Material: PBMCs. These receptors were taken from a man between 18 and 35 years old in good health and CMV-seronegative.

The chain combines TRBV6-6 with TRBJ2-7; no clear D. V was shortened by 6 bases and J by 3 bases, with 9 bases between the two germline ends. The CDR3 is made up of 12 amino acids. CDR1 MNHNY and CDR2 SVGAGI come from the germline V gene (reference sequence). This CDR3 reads CASSPDFYEQYF. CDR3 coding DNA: TGTGCCAGCAGCCCCGACTTCTACGAGCAGTACTTC.

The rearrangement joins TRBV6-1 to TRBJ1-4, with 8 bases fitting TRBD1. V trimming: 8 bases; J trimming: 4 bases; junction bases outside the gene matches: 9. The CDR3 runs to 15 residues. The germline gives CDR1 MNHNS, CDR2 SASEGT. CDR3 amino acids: CASSKQGGNNEKLFF. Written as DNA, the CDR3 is TGTGCCAGCTCAAAACAGGGGGGGAATAATGAAAAACTGTTTTTT.

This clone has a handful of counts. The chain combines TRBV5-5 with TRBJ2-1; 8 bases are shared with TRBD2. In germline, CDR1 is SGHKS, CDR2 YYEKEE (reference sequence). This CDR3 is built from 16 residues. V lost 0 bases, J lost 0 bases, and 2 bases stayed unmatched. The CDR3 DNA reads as TGTGCCAGCAGCTTGGTAGCGGGGAGCTCCTACAATGAGCAGTTCTTC. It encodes CASSLVAGSSYNEQFF. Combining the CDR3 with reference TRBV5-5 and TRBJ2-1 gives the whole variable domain DAGVTQSPTHLIKTRGQQVTLRCSPISGHKSVSWYQQVLGQGPQFIFQYYEKEERGRGNFPDRFSARQFPNYSSELNVNALLLGDSALYLCASSLVAGSSYNEQFFGPGTRLTVL.

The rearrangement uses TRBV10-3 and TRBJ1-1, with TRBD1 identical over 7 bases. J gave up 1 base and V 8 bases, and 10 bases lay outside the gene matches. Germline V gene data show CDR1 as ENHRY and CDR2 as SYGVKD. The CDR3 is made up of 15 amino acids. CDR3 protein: CAISTQGVPNTEAFF. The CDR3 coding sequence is TGTGCCATCTCCACCCAGGGGGTACCGAACACTGAAGCTTTCTTT.

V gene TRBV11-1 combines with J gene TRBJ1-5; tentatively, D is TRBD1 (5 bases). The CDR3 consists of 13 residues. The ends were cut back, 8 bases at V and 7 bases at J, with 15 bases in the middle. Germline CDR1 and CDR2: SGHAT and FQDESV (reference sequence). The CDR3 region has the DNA TGTGCCAGCTCCTGGGGGGGTGGCCAGCCCCAGCATTTT. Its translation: CASSWGGGQPQHF.

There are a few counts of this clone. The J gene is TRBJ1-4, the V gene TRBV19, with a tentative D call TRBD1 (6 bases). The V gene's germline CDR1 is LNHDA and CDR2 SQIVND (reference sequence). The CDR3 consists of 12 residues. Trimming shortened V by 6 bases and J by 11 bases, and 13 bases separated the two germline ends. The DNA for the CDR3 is TGTGCCAGTAGCGGCGGGGGCCATAAACTGTTTTTT. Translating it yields CASSGGGHKLFF.

The CDR3 region is CASSPHSGTAFGYTF. DNA of the CDR3: TGTGCCAGCAGCCCCCATTCCGGGACAGCTTTTGGCTACACCTTC. The chain has TRBV7-9 and TRBJ1-2; 7 nucleotides line up with TRBD1. The CDR3 is 15 residues long. The germline CDR1 and CDR2 sequences are SEHNR and FQNEAQ (reference sequence). The J segment lost 7 bases and the V segment lost 5 bases, leaving 13 bases of the junction unmatched.

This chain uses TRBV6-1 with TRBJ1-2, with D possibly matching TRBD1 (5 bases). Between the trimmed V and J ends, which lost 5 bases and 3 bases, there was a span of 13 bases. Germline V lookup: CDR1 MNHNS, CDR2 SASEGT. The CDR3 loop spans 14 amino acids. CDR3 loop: CASSRGSGDYGYTF. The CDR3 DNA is TGTGCCAGCAGTAGGGGATCTGGTGACTATGGCTACACCTTC.

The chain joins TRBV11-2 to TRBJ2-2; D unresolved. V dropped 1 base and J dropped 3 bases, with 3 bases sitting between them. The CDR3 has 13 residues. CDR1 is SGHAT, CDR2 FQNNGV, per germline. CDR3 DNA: TGTGCCAGCAGCTTAGCTCACACCGGGGAGCTGTTTTTT. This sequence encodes CASSLAHTGELFF.

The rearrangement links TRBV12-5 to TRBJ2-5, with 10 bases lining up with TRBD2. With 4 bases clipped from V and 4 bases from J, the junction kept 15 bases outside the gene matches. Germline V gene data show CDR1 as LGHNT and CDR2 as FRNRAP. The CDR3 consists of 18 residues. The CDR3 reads CASGSSAPLAGLAETQYF. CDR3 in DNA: TGTGCTAGTGGTTCAAGCGCCCCACTAGCGGGGCTGGCAGAGACCCAGTACTTC.

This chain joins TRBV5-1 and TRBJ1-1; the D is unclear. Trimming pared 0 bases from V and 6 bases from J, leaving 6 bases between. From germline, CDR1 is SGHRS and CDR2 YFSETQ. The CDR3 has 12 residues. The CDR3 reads CASSLESAEAFF. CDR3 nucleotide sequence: TGCGCCAGCAGCTTGGAGTCGGCTGAAGCTTTCTTT. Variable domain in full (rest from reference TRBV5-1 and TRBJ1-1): KAGVTQTPRYLIKTRGQQVTLSCSPISGHRSVSWYQQTPGQGLQFLFEYFSETQRNKGNFPGRFSGRQFSNSRSEMNVSTLELGDSALYLCASSLESAEAFFGQGTRLTVV.

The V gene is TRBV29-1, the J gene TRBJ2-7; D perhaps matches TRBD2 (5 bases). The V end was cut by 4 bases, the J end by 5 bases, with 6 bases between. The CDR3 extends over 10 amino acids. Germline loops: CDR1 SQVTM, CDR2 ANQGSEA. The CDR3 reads CSVGSDEQYF. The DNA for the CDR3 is TGCAGCGTTGGTAGCGACGAGCAGTACTTC.

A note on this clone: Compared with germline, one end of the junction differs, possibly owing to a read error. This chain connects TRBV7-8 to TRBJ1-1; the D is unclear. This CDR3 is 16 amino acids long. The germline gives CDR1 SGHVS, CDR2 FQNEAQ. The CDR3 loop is CASSLGDDPSRTEALF. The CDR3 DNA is TGTGCCAGCAGCTTAGGAGACGACCCCAGCAGGACTGAAGCTCTCTTT.

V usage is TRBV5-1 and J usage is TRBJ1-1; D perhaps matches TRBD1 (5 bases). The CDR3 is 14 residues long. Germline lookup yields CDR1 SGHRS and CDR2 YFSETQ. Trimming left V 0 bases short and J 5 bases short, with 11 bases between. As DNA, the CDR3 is TGCGCCAGCAGCTTGGGGGGGGGTATGACTGAAGCTTTCTTT. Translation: CASSLGGGMTEAFF.

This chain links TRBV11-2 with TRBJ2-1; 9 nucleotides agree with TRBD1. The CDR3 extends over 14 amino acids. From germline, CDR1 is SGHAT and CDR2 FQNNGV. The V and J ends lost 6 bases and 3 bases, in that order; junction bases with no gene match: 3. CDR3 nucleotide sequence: TGTGCCAGCAGTTCGACAGGGGGCTACAATGAGCAGTTCTTC. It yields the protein CASSSTGGYNEQFF. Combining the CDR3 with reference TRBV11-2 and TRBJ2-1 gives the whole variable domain EAGVAQSPRYKIIEKRQSVAFWCNPISGHATLYWYQQILGQGPKLLIQFQNNGVVDDSQLPKDRFSAERLKGVDSTLKIQPAKLEDSAVYLCASSSTGGYNEQFFGPGTRLTVL.

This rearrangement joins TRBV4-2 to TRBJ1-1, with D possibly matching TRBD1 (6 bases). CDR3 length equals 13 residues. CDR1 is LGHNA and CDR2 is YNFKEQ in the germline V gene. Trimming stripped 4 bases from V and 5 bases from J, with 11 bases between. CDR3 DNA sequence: TGTGCCAGCAGCCCGACAGGTAATACTGAAGCTTTCTTT. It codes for CASSPTGNTEAFF.

CDR3 region: CATTGGNPGNTIYF. Written as DNA, the CDR3 is TGTGCCACGACAGGGGGTAATCCTGGAAACACCATATATTTT. The gene calls are TRBV19 and TRBJ1-3; 9 nucleotides match TRBD1. Germline trimming cut 10 bases from V and 2 bases from J; bases unmatched to any gene: 6. The CDR3 totals 14 residues. Germline V gene data show CDR1 as LNHDA and CDR2 as SQIVND (reference sequence).

The CDR3 protein is CADATGLPEAFF. The CDR3 bases are TGTGCCGACGCAACAGGGTTGCCTGAAGCTTTCTTT. This chain uses TRBV6-1 with TRBJ1-1; D may be TRBD1 (6 bases). CDR1 and CDR2 (germline): MNHNS, SASEGT. The CDR3 extends over 12 amino acids. Trimming stripped 11 bases from V and 6 bases from J, with 16 bases between.

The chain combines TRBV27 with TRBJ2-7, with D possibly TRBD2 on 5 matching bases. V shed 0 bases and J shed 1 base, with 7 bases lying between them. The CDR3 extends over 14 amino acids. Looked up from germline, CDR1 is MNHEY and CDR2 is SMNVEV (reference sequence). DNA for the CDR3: TGTGCCAGCAGTTTATCTGAGGGATCCTACGAGCAGTACTTC. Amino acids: CASSLSEGSYEQYF.

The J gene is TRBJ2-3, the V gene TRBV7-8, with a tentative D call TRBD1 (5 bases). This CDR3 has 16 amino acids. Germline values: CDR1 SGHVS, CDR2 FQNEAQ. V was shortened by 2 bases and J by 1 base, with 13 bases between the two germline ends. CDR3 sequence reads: CASSLKAGKGTDTQYF. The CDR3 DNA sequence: TGTGCCAGCAGCTTAAAGGCAGGGAAGGGCACAGATACGCAGTATTTT.

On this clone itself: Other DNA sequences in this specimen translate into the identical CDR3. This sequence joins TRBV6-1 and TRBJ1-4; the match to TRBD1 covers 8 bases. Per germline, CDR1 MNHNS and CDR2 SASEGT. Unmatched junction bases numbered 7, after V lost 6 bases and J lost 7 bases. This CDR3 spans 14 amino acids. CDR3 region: CASSRDRGTEKLFF. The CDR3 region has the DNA TGTGCCAGCAGCCGCGACAGGGGTACTGAAAAACTGTTTTTT.

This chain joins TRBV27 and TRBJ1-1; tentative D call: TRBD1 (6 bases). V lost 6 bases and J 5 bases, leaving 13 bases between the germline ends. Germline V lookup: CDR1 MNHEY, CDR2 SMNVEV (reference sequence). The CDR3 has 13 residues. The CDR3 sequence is CASSPGVRTEAFF. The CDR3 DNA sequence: TGTGCCAGCAGCCCAGGGGTTCGGACTGAAGCTTTCTTT.

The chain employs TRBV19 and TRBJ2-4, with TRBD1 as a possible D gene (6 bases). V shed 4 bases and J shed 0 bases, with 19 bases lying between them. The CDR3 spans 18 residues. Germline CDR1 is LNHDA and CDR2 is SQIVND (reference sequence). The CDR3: CASSKLRGSSLAKNIQYF. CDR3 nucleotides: TGTGCCAGTAGTAAACTCAGGGGATCCTCCCTAGCCAAAAACATTCAGTACTTC.

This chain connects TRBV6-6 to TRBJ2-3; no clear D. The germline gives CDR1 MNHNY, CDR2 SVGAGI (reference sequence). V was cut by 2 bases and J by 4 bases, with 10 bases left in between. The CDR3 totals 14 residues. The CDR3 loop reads CASSYGQASDTQYF. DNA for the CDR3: TGTGCCAGCAGTTACGGTCAGGCTTCAGATACGCAGTATTTT.

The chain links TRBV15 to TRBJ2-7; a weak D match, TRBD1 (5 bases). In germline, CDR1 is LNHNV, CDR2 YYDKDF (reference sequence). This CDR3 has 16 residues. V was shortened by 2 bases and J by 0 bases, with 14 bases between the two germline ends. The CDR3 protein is CATSRPGISASYEQYF. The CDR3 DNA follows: TGTGCCACCAGCAGACCAGGGATATCGGCCTCCTACGAGCAGTACTTC.